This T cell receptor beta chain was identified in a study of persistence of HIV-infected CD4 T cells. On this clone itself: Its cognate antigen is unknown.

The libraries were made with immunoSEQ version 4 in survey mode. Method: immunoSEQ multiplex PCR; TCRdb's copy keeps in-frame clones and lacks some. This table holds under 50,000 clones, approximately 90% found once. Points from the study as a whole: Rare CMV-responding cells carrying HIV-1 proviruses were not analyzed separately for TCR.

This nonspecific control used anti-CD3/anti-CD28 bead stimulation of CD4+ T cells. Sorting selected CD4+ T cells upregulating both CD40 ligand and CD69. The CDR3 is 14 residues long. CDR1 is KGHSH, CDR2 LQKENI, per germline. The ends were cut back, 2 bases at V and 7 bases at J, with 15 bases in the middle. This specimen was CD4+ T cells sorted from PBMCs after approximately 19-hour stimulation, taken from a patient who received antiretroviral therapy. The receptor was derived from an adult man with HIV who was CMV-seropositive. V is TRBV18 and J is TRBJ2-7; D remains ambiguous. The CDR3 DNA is TGTGCCAGCTCACCAATAGTGGGTGGGGAAGAGCAGTACTTC. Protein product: CASSPIVGGEEQYF. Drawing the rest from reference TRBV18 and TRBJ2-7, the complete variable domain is NAGVMQNPRHLVRRRGQEARLRCSPMKGHSHVYWYRQLPEEGLKFMVYLQKENIIDESGMPKERFSAEFPKEGPSILRIQQVVRGDSAAYFCASSPIVGGEEQYFGPGTRLTVT.